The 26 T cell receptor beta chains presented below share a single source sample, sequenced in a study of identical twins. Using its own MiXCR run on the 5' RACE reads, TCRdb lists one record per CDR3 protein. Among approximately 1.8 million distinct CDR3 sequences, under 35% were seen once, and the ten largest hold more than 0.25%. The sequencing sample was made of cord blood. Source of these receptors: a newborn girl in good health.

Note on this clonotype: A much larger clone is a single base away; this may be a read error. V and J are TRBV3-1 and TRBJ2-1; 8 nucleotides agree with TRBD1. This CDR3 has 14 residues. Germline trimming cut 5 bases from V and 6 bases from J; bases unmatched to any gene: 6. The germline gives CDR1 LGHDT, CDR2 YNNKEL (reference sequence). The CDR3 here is CASSFPDRVNEQFF. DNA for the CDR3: TGTGCCAGCAGCTTCCCGGACAGGGTCAATGAGCAGTTCTTC.

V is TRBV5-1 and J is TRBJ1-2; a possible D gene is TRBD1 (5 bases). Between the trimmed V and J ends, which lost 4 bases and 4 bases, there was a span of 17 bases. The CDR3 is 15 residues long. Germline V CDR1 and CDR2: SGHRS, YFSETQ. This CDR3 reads CASSPGAGSSYGYTF. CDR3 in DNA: TGCGCCAGCAGCCCGGGAGCAGGGAGCAGCTATGGCTACACCTTC.

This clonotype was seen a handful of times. The chain's CDR3 is CASSPRLAVNEQYF. CDR3 in DNA: TGTGCCAGCAGCCCCCGACTAGCGGTCAATGAGCAGTACTTC. This chain uses TRBV9 with TRBJ2-7; TRBD2 matches 9 bases. Per germline, CDR1 SGDLS and CDR2 YYNGEE. The CDR3 has 14 residues. V trimming: 4 bases; J trimming: 7 bases; junction bases outside the gene matches: 9.

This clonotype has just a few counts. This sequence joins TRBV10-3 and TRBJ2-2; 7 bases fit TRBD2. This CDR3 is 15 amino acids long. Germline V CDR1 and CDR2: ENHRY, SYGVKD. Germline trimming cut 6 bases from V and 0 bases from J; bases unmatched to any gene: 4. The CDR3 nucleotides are TGTGCCATCAGCCTCCTAGCGGCGAACACCGGGGAGCTGTTTTTT. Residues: CAISLLAANTGELFF.

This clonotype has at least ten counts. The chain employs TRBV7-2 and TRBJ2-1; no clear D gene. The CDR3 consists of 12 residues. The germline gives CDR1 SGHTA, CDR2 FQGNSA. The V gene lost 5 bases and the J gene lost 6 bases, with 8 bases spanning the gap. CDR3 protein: CASSPASNEQFF. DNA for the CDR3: TGTGCCAGCAGCCCTGCAAGCAATGAGCAGTTCTTC.

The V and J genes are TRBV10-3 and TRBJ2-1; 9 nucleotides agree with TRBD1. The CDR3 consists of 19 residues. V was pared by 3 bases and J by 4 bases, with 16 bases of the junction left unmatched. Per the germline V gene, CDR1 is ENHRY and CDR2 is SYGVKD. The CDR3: CAISDWTGDSPIVYNEQFF. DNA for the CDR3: TGTGCCATCAGTGATTGGACAGGGGACTCCCCTATAGTTTACAATGAGCAGTTCTTC.

The CDR3 DNA is TGTGCCAGCAGCGCGTGGACAGGGGGCTTACAAGAGACCCAGTACTTC. Protein: CASSAWTGGLQETQYF. The chain joins TRBV5-6 to TRBJ2-5; 11 bases are a match to TRBD1. Germline assignment: CDR1 SGHDT and CDR2 YYEEEE. The CDR3 covers 16 residues. V gave up 4 bases and J gave up 2 bases; unmatched junction bases: 7. The full variable domain, completed using reference TRBV5-6 and TRBJ2-5, is DAGVTQSPTHLIKTRGQQVTLRCSPKSGHDTVSWYQQALGQGPQFIFQYYEEEERQRGNFPDRFSGHQFPNYSSELNVNALLLGDSALYLCASSAWTGGLQETQYFGPGTRLLVL.

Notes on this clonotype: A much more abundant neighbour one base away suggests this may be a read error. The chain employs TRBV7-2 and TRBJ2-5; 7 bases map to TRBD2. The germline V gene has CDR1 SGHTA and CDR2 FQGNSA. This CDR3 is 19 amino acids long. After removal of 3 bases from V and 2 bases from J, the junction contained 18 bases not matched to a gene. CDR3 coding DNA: TGTGCCAGCAGCTTTAGGGAGGAGTTTACTAGCGTCTTTCAAGAGACCCAGTACTTC. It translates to CASSFREEFTSVFQETQYF.

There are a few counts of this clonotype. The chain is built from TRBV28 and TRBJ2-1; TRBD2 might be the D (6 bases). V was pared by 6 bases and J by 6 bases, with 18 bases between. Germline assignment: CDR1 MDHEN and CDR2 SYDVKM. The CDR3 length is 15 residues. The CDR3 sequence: CASSRNRLVFNEQFF. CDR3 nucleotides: TGTGCCAGCAGCCGTAACCGACTAGTTTTCAATGAGCAGTTCTTC.

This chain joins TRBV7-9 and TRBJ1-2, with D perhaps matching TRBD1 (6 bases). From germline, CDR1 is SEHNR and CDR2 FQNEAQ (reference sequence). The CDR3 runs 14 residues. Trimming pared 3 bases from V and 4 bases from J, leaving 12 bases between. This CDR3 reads CASSLLGQPYGYTF. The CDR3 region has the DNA TGTGCCAGCAGCTTGCTAGGACAGCCCTATGGCTACACCTTC.

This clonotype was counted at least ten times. CDR3 in amino acids: CASSSRRVRGETQYF. CDR3 DNA sequence: TGTGCCAGCAGTTCCAGAAGGGTCAGGGGAGAGACCCAGTACTTC. The chain recombines TRBV6-6 with TRBJ2-5, with D possibly being TRBD1 (6 bases). The CDR3 length is 15 residues. V gave up 4 bases and J gave up 4 bases, with 16 bases separating them. The germline gives CDR1 MNHNY, CDR2 SVGAGI (reference sequence).

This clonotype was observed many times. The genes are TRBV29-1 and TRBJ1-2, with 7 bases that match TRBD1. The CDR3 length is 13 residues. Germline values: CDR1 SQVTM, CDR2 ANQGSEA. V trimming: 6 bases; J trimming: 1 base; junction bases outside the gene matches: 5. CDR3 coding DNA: TGCAGCGTCGCCGGGACAGTTAACTATGGCTACACCTTC. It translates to CSVAGTVNYGYTF.

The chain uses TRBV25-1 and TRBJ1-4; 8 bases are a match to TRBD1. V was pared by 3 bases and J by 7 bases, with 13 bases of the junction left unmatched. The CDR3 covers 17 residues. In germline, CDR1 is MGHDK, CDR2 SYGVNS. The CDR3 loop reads CASSDPSVQGALEKLFF. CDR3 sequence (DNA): TGTGCCAGCAGTGATCCCTCGGTCCAGGGGGCGCTTGAAAAACTGTTTTTT.

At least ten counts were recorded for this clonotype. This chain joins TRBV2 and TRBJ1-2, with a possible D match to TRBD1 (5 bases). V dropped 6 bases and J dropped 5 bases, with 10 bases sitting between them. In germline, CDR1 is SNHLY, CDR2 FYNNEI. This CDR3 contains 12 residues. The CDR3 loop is CASSPRGYGYTF. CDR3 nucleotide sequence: TGTGCCAGCAGCCCCCGGGGGTATGGCTACACCTTC.

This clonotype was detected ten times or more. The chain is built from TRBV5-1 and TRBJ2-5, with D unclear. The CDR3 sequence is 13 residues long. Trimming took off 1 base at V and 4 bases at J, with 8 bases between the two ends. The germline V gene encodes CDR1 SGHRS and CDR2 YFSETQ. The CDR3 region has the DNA TGCGCCAGCAGCTTGACTCACCGAGAGACCCAGTACTTC. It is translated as CASSLTHRETQYF.

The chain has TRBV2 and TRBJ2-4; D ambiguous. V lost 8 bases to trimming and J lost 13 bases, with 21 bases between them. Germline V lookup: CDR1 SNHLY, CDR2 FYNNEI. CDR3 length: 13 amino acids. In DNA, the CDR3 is TGTGCCAGCGGACCCCCTCGCTTCGTTGAGCAGTACTTC. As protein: CASGPPRFVEQYF.

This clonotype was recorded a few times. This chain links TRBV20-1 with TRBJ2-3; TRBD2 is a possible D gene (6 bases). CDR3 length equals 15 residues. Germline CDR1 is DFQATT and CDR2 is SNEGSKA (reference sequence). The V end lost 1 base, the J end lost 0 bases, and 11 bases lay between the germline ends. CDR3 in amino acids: CSARALAPSTDTQYF. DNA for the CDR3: TGCAGTGCTAGAGCCCTAGCGCCAAGCACAGATACGCAGTATTTT.

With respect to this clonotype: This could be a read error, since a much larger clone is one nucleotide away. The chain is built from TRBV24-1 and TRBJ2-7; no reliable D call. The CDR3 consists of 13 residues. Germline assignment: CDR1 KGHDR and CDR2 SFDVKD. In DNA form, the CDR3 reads TGTGCCACCAGTGACCTAATTGACGCTGAGCGGTACTTC. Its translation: CATSDLIDAERYF.

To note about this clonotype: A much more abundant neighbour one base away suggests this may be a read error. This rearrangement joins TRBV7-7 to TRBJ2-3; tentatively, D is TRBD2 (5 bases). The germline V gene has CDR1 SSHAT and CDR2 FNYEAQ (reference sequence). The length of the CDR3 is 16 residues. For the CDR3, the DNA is TGTGCTAGCAGCTTATCGCCTATCGGGGGCACAGATACGCAGTATTTT. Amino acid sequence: CASSLSPIGGTDTQYF.

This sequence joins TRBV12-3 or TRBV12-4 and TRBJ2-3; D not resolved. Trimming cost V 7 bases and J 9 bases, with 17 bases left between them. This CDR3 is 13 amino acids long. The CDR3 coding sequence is TGTGCCAGCACAACAAACCCCAAGAGGACGCAGTATTTT. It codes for CASTTNPKRTQYF.

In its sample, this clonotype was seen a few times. The CDR3 bases are TGCAGTGCTAGAGGAAACTTCCTCAAAGATACGCAGTATTTT. Amino acids: CSARGNFLKDTQYF. V is TRBV20-1 and J is TRBJ2-3, with unresolved D. This CDR3 spans 14 amino acids. CDR1 is DFQATT, CDR2 SNEGSKA, per germline (reference sequence). Trimming took off 1 base at V and 5 bases at J, with 13 bases between the two ends.

CDR3 sequence: CASSQDNPGGVGSVNTIYF. CDR3 DNA: TGTGCCAGCAGCCAAGATAATCCAGGGGGCGTAGGATCGGTAAACACCATATATTTT. The genes are TRBV4-2 and TRBJ1-3; 8 bases fit TRBD1. The CDR3 is 19 residues long. The V segment lost 0 bases and the J segment 6 bases; nucleotides outside the gene matches: 16. Per the germline V gene, CDR1 is LGHNA and CDR2 is YNFKEQ.

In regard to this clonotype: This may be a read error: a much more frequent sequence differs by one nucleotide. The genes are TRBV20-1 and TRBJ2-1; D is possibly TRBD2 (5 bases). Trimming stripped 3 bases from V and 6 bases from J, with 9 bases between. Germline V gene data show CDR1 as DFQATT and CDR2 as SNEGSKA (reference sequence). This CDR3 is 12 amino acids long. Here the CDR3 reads CSASGNCNEQFF. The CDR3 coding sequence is TGCAGTGCTAGCGGGAACTGCAATGAGCAGTTCTTC.

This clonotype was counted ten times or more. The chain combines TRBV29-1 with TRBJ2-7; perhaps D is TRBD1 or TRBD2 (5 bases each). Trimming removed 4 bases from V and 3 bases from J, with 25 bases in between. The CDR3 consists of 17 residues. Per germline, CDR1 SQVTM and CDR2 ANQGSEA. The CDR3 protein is CSVVLRSGASSYYEQYF. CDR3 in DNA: TGCAGCGTTGTTCTGAGATCCGGGGCCTCCTCGTACTACGAGCAGTACTTC.

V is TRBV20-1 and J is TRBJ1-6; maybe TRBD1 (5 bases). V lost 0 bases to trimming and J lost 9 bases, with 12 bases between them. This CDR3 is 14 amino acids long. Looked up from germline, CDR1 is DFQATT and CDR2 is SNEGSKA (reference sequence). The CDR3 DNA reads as TGCAGTGCTAGAGATCAGGGTTCCTTTTCACCCCTCCACTTT. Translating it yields CSARDQGSFSPLHF.

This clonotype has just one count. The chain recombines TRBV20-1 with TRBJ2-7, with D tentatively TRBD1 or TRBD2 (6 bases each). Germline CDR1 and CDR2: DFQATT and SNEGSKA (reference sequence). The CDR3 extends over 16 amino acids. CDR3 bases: TGCACCGCGCTCGACGATCAAGGGGGGACGGCCTACGAGCAGTACTTC. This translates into CTALDDQGGTAYEQYF.